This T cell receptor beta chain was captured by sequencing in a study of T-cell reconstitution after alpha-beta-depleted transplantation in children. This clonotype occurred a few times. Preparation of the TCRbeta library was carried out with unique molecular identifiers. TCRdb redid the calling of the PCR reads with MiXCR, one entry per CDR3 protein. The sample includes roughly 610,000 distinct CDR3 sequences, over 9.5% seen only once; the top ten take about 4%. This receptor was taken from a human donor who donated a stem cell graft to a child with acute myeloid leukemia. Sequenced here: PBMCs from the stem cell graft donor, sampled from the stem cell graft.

Here the CDR3 reads CAWSGTGSVFF. Here the CDR3 DNA reads TGTGCCTGGAGTGGCACAGGGTCTGTGTTCTTC. V is TRBV30 and J is TRBJ2-1; D is perhaps TRBD1 (6 bases). V dropped 1 base and J dropped 15 bases, with 13 bases sitting between them. The CDR3 is made up of 11 amino acids. Germline lookup yields CDR1 GTSNPN and CDR2 SVGIG (reference sequence).